This entry features one T cell receptor (beta chain) sequence. This sample stems from a study of blood T cell repertoires in COVID-19. Whole-study context: The United States, Italy and Spain were the sources of the acute and convalescent COVID-19 samples. T cells, B-cell-depleted T cells, or PBMCs provided the cDNA or gDNA that served as material.

With 5 bases removed from V and 0 bases from J, the gap between germline ends came to 7 bases. This CDR3 is 13 amino acids long. From germline, CDR1 is SGHTA and CDR2 FQGTGA. In the authors' methods: Estimation of nucleated cell counts relied on the amplification of reference gene primers. Produced via immunoSEQ multiplex PCR; TCRdb's table is partial and in-frame only. That table supplies the V and J calls and clone size; D and trimming were determined from the DNA. The table lists approximately 280,000 clones, about 88% of them singletons. This TCR was recovered from a woman in her fifties or sixties with acute or convalescent COVID-19. The chain couples TRBV7-3 to TRBJ1-2, with D hard to call. Sequenced material: peripheral blood. The CDR3 bases are TGTGCCAGCAGCCGCGAATCTAACTATGGCTACACCTTC. As protein: CASSRESNYGYTF.